A selection of T cell receptor beta chains follows, all from one sample in a study of Graves' ophthalmopathy and Graves' hyperthyroidism. TCRdb reprocessed the multiplex PCR reads via MiXCR and lists one record per CDR3 protein. This sample has about 200,000 distinct CDR3 sequences, with 29% found just once. Specimen: peripheral blood. These receptor sequences come from a man between 45 and 60 years old with Graves' ophthalmopathy. Both conserved end residues are part of each CDR3. Each record gives: D gene, V gene, J gene, clone size, CDR3 protein, CDR3 DNA. The D gene is left open where the match is weak. Not all rows give a size; the values are once, few, many and, for expanded clones, a class.

D: -; V: TRBV6-2/TRBV6-3; J: TRBJ2-5; size: many; CDR3: CASSSGYQETQYF; DNA: TGTGCCAGCAGTTCGGGATATCAAGAGACCCAGTACTTC
D: TRBD1; V: TRBV15; J: TRBJ2-5; size: many; CDR3: CATSPEGQQETQYF; DNA: TGTGCCACCAGCCCCGAGGGACAGCAAGAGACCCAGTACTTC
D: TRBD1; V: TRBV24-1; J: TRBJ1-5; size: many; CDR3: CATGGTGGRPQHF; DNA: TGTGCCACCGGTGGGACAGGCGGCCGGCCCCAGCATTTT
D: -; V: TRBV6-2/TRBV6-3; J: TRBJ2-5; size: few; CDR3: CASSTGAGQETQYF; DNA: TGTGCCAGCAGTACGGGAGCGGGTCAAGAGACCCAGTACTTC
D: -; V: TRBV6-4; J: TRBJ2-2; size: many; CDR3: CASTGTFGTGELFF; DNA: TGTGCCAGCACGGGGACGTTTGGCACCGGGGAGCTGTTTTTT
D: TRBD1; V: TRBV28; J: TRBJ1-6; size: -; CDR3: CASSSTISDRDSSPLHF; DNA: TGTGCCAGCAGCTCCACGATTTCTGACAGGGATTCCTCACCCCTCCACTTT
D: -; V: TRBV7-8; J: TRBJ1-2; size: few; CDR3: CASTSRRGDSYGYTF; DNA: TGTGCCAGCACCTCCCGGCGGGGAGACTCCTATGGCTACACCTTC
D: TRBD2; V: TRBV6-2/TRBV6-3; J: TRBJ2-5; size: many; CDR3: CASKEAGAVETQYF; DNA: TGTGCCAGCAAAGAAGCGGGAGCGGTGGAGACCCAGTACTTC
D: -; V: TRBV6-1; J: TRBJ1-5; size: many; CDR3: CASSKDGIYSNQPQHF; DNA: TGTGCCAGCAGCAAGGATGGAATTTATAGCAATCAGCCCCAGCATTTT
D: -; V: TRBV27; J: TRBJ1-5; size: many; CDR3: CASSPSGVSNQPQHF; DNA: TGTGCCAGCAGTCCATCAGGCGTAAGCAATCAGCCCCAGCATTTT
D: -; V: TRBV6-1; J: TRBJ2-5; size: many; CDR3: CASSADLETQYF; DNA: TGTGCCAGCAGTGCGGACCTTGAGACCCAGTACTTC
D: TRBD2; V: TRBV6-2/TRBV6-3; J: TRBJ2-2; size: many; CDR3: CASSYPLEREHEVLFF; DNA: TGTGCCAGCAGTTACCCCCTAGAGCGGGAACATGAGGTGCTGTTTTTT
D: TRBD2; V: TRBV7-9; J: TRBJ2-5; size: many; CDR3: CASSSAGGQRGETQYF; DNA: TGTGCCAGCAGCTCAGCGGGAGGGCAGAGGGGAGAGACCCAGTACTTC
D: TRBD1; V: TRBV6-2/TRBV6-3; J: TRBJ2-7; size: once; CDR3: CASSNPLKTGSYEQYF; DNA: TGTGCCAGCAGTAACCCCCTCAAGACAGGGTCCTACGAGCAGTACTTC
D: TRBD1; V: TRBV20-1; J: TRBJ1-2; size: many; CDR3: CSARDTSGGANYGYTF; DNA: TGCAGTGCTAGGGACACCTCAGGGGGAGCAAACTATGGCTACACCTTC
D: -; V: TRBV7-9; J: TRBJ1-2; size: once; CDR3: CASSRDGEGYTF; DNA: TGTGCCAGCAGCCGGGACGGGGAGGGCTACACCTTC
D: -; V: TRBV6-2/TRBV6-3; J: TRBJ1-5; size: many; CDR3: CASRTPSGAQHF; DNA: TGTGCCAGCAGGACTCCCTCAGGGGCCCAGCATTTT